The present T cell receptor (beta chain) was sequenced within a study of blood T cell repertoires in COVID-19 (dated by TCRdb to the early 2020s). For context, the study as a whole: Collaborator samples came from the United States, Italy and Spain and covered acute and convalescent phases of COVID-19. Nearly every sample came with metadata listing a de-identified subject ID, COVID-19 status, age in years and sex. The material from the prospective study consisted of cDNA or gDNA derived from T cells, B-cell-depleted T cells, or PBMCs. The samples were drawn from two sources: the first 160 participants of the ongoing ImmuneRACE study, and some 1,300 subjects contributed by 6 global collaborators. The repertoires were made available in a free public database intended to serve as a resource for research on the immune response to SARS-CoV-2. Where HLA class I and class II types were available, the types were taken from metadata supplied by the sample provider, not from assay-based typing. Deeply sampled blood TCRbeta repertoires from subjects exposed to, actively infected with, or recovered from COVID-19 were included in the dataset.

Turning to this clone: Its antigen remains unidentified. It has no much larger one-base neighbor in the sample; base qualities were not kept.

Participants in the prospective study were aged 18 to 89 years, lived in approximately 26 United States geographic areas, and enrolled through a virtual design. To assign participants to cohorts, the prospective study relied on clinical history that participants themselves reported in a screening survey and a study questionnaire. Exposed participants had been in contact with someone with a PCR-confirmed or clinician-diagnosed COVID-19 case within 2 weeks of study entry. Mobile phlebotomists in the prospective study collected whole blood, serum and a nasopharyngeal or oropharyngeal swab from every participant. Participants in the prospective study had the option to provide additional blood draws and questionnaires over a roughly 2-month period. Before DNA extraction, prospective study blood samples were shipped either frozen or at room temperature. General conclusions and limits of the study: The quantity of clinical and demographic metadata differed by source and by participant and was supplied without curation.

The immunoSEQ Assay, a bias-controlled multiplex PCR, was used to amplify TCRbeta CDR3 regions from genomic DNA. Per the original workflow: The number of nucleated cells in each sample was estimated by amplification of reference gene primers within the assay. Sequence reads were collapsed and filtered to measure the absolute abundance of every unique TCRbeta CDR3 rearrangement. For each sample, productive Simpson clonality was calculated as the square root of Simpson's diversity index across productive rearrangements. This is the immuneACCESS table as TCRdb keeps it, with only in-frame sequences that have V and J called. A part of the clones is gone; compared with another copy, unresolved V genes explain less than half, and the rest is unexplained. V and J calls plus clone size are reproduced from that table; the DNA served to infer D and trimming. The sample has 300,000 to 400,000 clones on record, approximately 91% of them singletons. 3% to 5% of the sample goes to the ten largest clones.

Sequenced sample: PBMCs or T cells enriched from blood (not recorded which). This sequence originates from a woman aged 25 to 39 who had been exposed to COVID-19.

The sequenced DNA: TGTGCCAGCAGTTATACAGGGAATAATGAAAAACTGTTTTTT. Translated, it gives CASSYTGNNEKLFF. In this chain, TRBV2 is recombined with TRBJ1-4, and TRBD1 may be the D gene, going by 6 matching bases. The CDR3, cysteine through phenylalanine, is 14 amino acids long. Only the CDR3 part of the read is kept: 42 bases, read in frame from the first base. The V and J ends are trimmed by 5 bases and 4 bases, leaving 11 bases between them. From the germline V gene, CDR1 is SNHLY and CDR2 is FYNNEI. The entire variable domain, with the stretches around the CDR3 drawn from the reference TRBV2 and TRBJ1-4 proteins, is EPEVTQTPSHQVTQMGQEVILRCVPISNHLYFYWYRQILGQKVEFLVSFYNNEISEKSEIFDDQFSVERPDGSNFTLKIRSTKLEDSAMYFCASSYTGNNEKLFFGSGTQLSVL.